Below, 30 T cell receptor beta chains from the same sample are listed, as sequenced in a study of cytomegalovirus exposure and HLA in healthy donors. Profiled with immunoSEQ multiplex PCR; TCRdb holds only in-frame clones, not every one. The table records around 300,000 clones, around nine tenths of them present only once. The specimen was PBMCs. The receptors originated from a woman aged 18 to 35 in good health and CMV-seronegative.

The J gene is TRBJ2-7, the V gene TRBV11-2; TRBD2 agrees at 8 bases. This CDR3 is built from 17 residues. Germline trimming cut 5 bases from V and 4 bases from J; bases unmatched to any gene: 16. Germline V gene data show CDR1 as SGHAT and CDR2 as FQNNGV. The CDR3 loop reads CASSPINRGTRYYEQYF. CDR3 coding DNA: TGTGCCAGCAGCCCGATAAATCGTGGGACTAGGTATTACGAGCAGTACTTC.

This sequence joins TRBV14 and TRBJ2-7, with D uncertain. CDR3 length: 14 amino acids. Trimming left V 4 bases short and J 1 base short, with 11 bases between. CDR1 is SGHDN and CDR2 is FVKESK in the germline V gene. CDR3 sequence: CASSLLFGSYEQYF. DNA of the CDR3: TGTGCCAGCAGCCTCTTATTCGGGTCCTACGAGCAGTACTTC.

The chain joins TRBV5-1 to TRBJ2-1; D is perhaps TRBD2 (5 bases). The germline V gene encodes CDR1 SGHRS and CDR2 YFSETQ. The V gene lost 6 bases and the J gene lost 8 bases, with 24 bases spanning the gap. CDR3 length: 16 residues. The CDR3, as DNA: TGCGCCAGCAACAACCCCGGGAACTCGCCCTCGGATGAGCAGTTCTTC. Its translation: CASNNPGNSPSDEQFF.

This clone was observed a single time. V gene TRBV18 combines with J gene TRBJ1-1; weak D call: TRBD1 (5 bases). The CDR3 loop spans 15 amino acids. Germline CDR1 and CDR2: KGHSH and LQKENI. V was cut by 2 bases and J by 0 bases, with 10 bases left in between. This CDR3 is CASSPTRQMNTEAFF. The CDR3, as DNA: TGTGCCAGCTCACCAACGAGACAGATGAACACTGAAGCTTTCTTT.

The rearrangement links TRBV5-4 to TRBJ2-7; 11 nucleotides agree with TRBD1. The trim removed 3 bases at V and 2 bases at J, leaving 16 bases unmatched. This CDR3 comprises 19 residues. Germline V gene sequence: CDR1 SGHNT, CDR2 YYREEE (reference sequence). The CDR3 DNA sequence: TGTGCCAGCAGCTCTTCTGAATGGGACAGGGGGTATACGGCCTACGAGCAGTACTTC. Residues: CASSSSEWDRGYTAYEQYF. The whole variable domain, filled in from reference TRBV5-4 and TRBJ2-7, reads ETGVTQSPTHLIKTRGQQVTLRCSSQSGHNTVSWYQQALGQGPQFIFQYYREEENGRGNFPPRFSGLQFPNYSSELNVNALELDDSALYLCASSSSEWDRGYTAYEQYFGPGTRLTVT.

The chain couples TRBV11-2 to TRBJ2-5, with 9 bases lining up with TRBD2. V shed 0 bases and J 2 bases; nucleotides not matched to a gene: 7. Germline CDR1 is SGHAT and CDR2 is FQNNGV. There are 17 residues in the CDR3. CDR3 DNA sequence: TGTGCCAGCAGCTTAGATTTGTCTAGCGGGGTTCAAGAGACCCAGTACTTC. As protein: CASSLDLSSGVQETQYF.

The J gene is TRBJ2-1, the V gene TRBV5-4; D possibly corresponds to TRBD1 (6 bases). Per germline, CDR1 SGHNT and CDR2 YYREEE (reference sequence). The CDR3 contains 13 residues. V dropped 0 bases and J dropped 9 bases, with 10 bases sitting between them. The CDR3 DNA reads TGTGCCAGCAGCTTGGCAGGGGCACGTGAGCAGTTCTTC. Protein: CASSLAGAREQFF. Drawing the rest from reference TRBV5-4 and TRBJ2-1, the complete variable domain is ETGVTQSPTHLIKTRGQQVTLRCSSQSGHNTVSWYQQALGQGPQFIFQYYREEENGRGNFPPRFSGLQFPNYSSELNVNALELDDSALYLCASSLAGAREQFFGPGTRLTVL.

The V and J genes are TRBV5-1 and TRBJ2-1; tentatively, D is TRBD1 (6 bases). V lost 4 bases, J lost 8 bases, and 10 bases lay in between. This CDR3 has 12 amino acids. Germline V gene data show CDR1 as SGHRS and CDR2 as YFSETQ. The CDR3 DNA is TGCGCCAGCAGCACGGGGACATATGAGCAGTTCTTC. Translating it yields CASSTGTYEQFF.

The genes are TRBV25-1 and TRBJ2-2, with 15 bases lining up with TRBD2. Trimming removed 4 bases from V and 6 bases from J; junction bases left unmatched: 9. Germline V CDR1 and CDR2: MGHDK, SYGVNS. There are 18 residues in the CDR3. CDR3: CASSAPGTSGRRAGELFF. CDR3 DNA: TGTGCCAGCAGTGCCCCCGGGACTAGCGGGAGGCGGGCCGGGGAGCTGTTTTTT.

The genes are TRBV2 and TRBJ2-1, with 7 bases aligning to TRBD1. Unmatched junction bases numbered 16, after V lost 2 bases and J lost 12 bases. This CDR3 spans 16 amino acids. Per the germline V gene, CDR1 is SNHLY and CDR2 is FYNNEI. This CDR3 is CASSEQGQSSTMRQFF. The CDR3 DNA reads TGTGCCAGCAGTGAACAGGGACAGAGTTCTACAATGAGGCAGTTCTTC. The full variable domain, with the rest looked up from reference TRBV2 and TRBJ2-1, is EPEVTQTPSHQVTQMGQEVILRCVPISNHLYFYWYRQILGQKVEFLVSFYNNEISEKSEIFDDQFSVERPDGSNFTLKIRSTKLEDSAMYFCASSEQGQSSTMRQFFGPGTRLTVL.

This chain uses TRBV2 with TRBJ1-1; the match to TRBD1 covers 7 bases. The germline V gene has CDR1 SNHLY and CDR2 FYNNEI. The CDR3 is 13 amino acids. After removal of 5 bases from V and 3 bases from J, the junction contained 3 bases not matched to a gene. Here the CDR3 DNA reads TGTGCCAGCAGTACAGGGGAAGACACTGAAGCTTTCTTT. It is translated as CASSTGEDTEAFF.

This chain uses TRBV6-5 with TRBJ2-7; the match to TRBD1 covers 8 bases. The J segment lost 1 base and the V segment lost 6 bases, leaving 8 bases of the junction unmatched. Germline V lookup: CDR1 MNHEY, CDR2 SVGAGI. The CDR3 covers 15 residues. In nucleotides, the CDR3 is TGTGCCAGCAGCCTACAGGGGGGCCTATCCTACGAGCAGTACTTC. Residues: CASSLQGGLSYEQYF.

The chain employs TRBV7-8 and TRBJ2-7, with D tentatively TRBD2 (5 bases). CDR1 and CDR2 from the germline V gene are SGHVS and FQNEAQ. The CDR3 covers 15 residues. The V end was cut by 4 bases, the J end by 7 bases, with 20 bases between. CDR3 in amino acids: CASSSRPGLAGEQYF. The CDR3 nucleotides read TGTGCCAGCAGCTCACGCCCCGGGCTGGCGGGTGAGCAGTACTTC.

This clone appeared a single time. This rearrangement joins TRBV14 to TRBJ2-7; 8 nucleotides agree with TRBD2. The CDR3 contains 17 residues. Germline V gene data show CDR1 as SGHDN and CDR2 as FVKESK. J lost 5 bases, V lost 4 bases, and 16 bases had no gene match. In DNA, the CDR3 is TGTGCCAGCAGCCCCCGATTTGGAGCGGGAGTCTTGGACGAGCAGTACTTC. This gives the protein CASSPRFGAGVLDEQYF.

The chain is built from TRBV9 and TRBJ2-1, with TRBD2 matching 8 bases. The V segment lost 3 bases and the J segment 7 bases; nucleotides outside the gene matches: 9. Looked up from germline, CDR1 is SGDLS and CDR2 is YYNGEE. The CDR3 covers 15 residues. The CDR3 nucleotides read TGTGCCAGCAGCGGCCGGGATGGCGGGAGGAATGAGCAGTTCTTC. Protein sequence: CASSGRDGGRNEQFF.

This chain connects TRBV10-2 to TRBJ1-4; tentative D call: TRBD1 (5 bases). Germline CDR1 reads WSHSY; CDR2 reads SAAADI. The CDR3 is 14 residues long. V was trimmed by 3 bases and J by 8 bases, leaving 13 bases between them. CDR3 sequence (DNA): TGCGCCAGCAGTGATACGTGGGGCCGGGAAAAACTGTTTTTT. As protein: CASSDTWGREKLFF.

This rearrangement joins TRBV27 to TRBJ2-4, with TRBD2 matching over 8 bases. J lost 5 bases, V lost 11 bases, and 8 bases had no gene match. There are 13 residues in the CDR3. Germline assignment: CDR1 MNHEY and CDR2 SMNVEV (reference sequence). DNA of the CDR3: TGTGCCGTCGCGCGGGGGGTGCAAAACATTCAGTACTTC. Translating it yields CAVARGVQNIQYF.

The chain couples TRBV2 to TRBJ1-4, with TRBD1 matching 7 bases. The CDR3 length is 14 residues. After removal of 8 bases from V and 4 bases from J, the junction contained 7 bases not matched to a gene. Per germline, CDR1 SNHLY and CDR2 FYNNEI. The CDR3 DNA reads TGTGCCAGCGAGTCCGGGACAGATAATGAAAAACTGTTTTTT. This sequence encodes CASESGTDNEKLFF.

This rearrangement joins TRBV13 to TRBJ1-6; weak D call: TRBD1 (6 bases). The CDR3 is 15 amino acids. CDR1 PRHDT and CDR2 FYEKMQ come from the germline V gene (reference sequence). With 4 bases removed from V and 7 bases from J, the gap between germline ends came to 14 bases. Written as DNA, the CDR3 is TGTGCCAGCAGCTCGACCGGGACAAAGAATTCACCCCTCCACTTT. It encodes CASSSTGTKNSPLHF.

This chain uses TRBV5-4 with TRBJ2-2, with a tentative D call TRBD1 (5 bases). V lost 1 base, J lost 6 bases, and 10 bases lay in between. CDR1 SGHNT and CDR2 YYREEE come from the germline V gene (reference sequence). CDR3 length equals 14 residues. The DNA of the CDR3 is TGTGCCAGCAGCTTGAGCAGGGTTTCCGGGGAGCTGTTTTTT. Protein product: CASSLSRVSGELFF.

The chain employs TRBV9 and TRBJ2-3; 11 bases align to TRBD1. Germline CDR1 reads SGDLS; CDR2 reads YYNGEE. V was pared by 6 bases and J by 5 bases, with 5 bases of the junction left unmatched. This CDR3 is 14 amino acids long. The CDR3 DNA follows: TGTGCCAGCAACTCGGGACAGGGGGTAGATACGCAGTATTTT. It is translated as CASNSGQGVDTQYF.

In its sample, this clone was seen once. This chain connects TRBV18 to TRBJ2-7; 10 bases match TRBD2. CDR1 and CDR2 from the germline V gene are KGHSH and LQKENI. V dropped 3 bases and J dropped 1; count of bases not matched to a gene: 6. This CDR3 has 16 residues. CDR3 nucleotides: TGTGCCAGCTCACCCTACGGGACTAGCGTATCCTACGAGCAGTACTTC. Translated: CASSPYGTSVSYEQYF.

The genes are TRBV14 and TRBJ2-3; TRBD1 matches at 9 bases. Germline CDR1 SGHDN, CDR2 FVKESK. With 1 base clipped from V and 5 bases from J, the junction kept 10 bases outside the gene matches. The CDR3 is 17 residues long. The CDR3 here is CASSQARDRVWGDTQYF. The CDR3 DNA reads TGTGCCAGCAGCCAAGCCAGGGACAGGGTGTGGGGAGATACGCAGTATTTT.

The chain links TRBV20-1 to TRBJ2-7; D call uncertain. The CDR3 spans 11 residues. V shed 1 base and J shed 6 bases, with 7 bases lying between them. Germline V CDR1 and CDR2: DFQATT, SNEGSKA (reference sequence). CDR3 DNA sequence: TGCAGTGCTAGAGCCCCCGGCGAGCAGTACTTC. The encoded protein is CSARAPGEQYF.

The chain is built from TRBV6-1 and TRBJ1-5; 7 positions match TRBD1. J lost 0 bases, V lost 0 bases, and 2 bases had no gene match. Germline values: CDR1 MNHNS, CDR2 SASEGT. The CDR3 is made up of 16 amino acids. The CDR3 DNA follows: TGTGCCAGCAGTGAAGCGGGACAGTATAGCAATCAGCCCCAGCATTTT. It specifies CASSEAGQYSNQPQHF.

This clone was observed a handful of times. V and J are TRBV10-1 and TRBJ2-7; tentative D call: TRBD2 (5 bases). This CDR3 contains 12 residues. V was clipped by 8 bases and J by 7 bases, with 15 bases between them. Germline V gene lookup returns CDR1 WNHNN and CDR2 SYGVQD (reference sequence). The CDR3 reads CASGGSLSEQYF. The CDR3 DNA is TGCGCCAGCGGAGGCAGCCTCTCGGAGCAGTACTTC.

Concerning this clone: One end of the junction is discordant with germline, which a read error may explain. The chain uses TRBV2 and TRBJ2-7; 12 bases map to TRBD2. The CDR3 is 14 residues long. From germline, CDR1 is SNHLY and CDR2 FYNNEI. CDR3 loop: CASRGLAGLYGQYF. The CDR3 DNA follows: TGTGCCAGCAGAGGACTAGCGGGGCTCTACGGGCAGTACTTC.

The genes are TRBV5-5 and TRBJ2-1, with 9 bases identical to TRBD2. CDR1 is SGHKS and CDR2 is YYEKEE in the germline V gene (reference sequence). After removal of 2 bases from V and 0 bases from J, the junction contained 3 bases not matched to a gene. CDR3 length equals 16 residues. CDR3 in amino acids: CASSFLSGSSYNEQFF. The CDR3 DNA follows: TGTGCCAGCAGCTTCCTTAGCGGGAGCTCCTACAATGAGCAGTTCTTC.

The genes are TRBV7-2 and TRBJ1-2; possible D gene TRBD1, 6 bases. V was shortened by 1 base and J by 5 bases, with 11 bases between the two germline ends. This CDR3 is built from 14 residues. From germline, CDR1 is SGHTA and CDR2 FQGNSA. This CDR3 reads CASSLGDIAYGYTF. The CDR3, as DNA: TGTGCCAGCAGCTTAGGGGACATTGCTTATGGCTACACCTTC.

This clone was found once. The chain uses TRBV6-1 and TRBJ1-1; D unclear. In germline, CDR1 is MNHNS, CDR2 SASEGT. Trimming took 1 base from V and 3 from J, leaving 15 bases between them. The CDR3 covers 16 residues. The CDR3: CASSEVRGFIHTEAFF. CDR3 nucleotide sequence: TGTGCCAGCAGTGAAGTTCGGGGTTTTATACACACTGAAGCTTTCTTT.